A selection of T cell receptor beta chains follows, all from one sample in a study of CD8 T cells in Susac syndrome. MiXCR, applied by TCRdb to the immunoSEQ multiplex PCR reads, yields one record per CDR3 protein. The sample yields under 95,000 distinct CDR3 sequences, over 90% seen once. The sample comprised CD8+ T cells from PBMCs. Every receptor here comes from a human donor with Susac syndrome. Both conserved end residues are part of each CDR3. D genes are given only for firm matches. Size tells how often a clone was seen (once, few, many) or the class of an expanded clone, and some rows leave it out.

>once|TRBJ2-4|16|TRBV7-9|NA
TGTGCCAGCAGCTTCACAGGGTCCGGATCCGGAAACATTCAGTACTTC
CASSFTGSGSGNIQYF
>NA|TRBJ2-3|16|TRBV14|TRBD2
TGTGCCAGCAGCCAAATAGCGGGAGTCGCGACAGATACGCAGTATTTT
CASSQIAGVATDTQYF
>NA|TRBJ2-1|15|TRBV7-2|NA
TGTGCCAGCAGCTTAGGCGGGTCCTACTTGGATGAGCAGTTCTTC
CASSLGGSYLDEQFF
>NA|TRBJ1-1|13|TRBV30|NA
TGTGCCTGGAGTGTCAAGGGGGAAGCTGAAGCTTTCTTT
CAWSVKGEAEAFF
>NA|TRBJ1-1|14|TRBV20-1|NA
TGCAGTGCTAGGTCGCGACTGGCGAACACTGAAGCTTTCTTT
CSARSRLANTEAFF
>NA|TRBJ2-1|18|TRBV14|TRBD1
TGTGCCAGCAGCCAATTTGCCACGAGGGGGCATGTCTACAATGAGCAGTTCTTC
CASSQFATRGHVYNEQFF
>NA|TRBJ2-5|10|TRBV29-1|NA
TGCAGCGTTGTGGGTGAGACCCAGTACTTC
CSVVGETQYF
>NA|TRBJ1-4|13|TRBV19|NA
TGTGCCAGTAGTTGGGCAACTAATGAAAAACTGTTTTTT
CASSWATNEKLFF
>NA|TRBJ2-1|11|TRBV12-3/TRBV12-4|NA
TGTGCCAGCAGTTTCCAATATGAGCAGTTCTTC
CASSFQYEQFF
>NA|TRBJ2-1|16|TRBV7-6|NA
TGTGCCAGCAGCTTAGAAAGTAGCGGATATTACAATGAGCAGTTCTTC
CASSLESSGYYNEQFF
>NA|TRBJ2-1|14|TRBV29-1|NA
TGCAGCGTAGCCCAGGGTAGAGGGTACAATGAGCAGTTCTTC
CSVAQGRGYNEQFF
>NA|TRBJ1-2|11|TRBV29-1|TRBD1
TGCAGCGTGGACAGGGCCTATGGCTACACCTTC
CSVDRAYGYTF
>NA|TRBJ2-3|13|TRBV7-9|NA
TGTGCCAGCAGATCGGGCAGCACAGATACGCAGTATTTT
CASRSGSTDTQYF
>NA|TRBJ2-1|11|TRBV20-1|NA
TGCAGTGCTCTTGACCCGAATGAGCAGTTCTTC
CSALDPNEQFF